This T cell receptor beta chain was sequenced in a study of T cells in localized non-small cell lung cancer. Points from the study as a whole: Sequencing covered just one tumor region, so heterogeneity cannot be ruled out.

Clones were read by immunoSEQ multiplex PCR, and TCRdb kept only the in-frame ones, dropping some. This table holds tens of thousands of clones, just under 85% found once. Of note for this clone: Antigen specificity is unknown.

This CDR3 has 13 amino acids. CDR1 and CDR2 (germline): KGHSH, LQKENI. Between the trimmed V and J ends, which lost 0 bases and 5 bases, there was a span of 6 bases. The rearrangement links TRBV18 to TRBJ2-3; a weak D match, TRBD1 (6 bases). Specimen: peripheral blood, collected before any cancer treatment. This clonotype was sampled from a female donor at least 60 years old with stage I lung adenocarcinoma. This CDR3 is CASSPPGGDTQYF. The DNA for the CDR3 is TGTGCCAGCTCACCACCAGGGGGAGATACGCAGTATTTT. Based on the CDR3 plus reference TRBV18 and TRBJ2-3, the full variable domain is NAGVMQNPRHLVRRRGQEARLRCSPMKGHSHVYWYRQLPEEGLKFMVYLQKENIIDESGMPKERFSAEFPKEGPSILRIQQVVRGDSAAYFCASSPPGGDTQYFGPGTRLTVL.